Presented here are 2 T cell receptor beta chains from one specimen sequenced in a study of human T cells and chemical hapten exposure. TCRdb re-derived calls from the RACE reads in MiXCR, one entry per CDR3 protein. The repertoire consists of roughly 380,000 distinct CDR3 sequences, with approximately 5% occurring once and the leading ten covering just over 2.5%. As for time point: pre-sensitization, week 0. Treatment defined: therapeutic diphenylcyclopropenone sensitization with weekly scalp DPC. The starting material was whole blood, obtained in connection with sensitization to the hapten diphenylcyclopropenone (DPC). These receptors all stem from a woman aged 45-60 years with alopecia areata. Some clones in this sample may be carry-over from other donors' samples.

This clonotype was seen many times. The V gene is TRBV20-1, the J gene TRBJ2-6; D is unclear. Deletions cut 5 bases from V and 0 bases from J, with 8 bases between. The CDR3 covers 14 residues. CDR1 DFQATT and CDR2 SNEGSKA come from the germline V gene (reference sequence). This CDR3 is CSADGPSGANVLTF. The CDR3 DNA reads TGCAGTGCTGACGGGCCCTCTGGGGCCAACGTCCTGACTTTC.

This clonotype was observed at least ten times. V and J are TRBV4-3 and TRBJ2-3; 11 nucleotides agree with TRBD1. The CDR3 contains 16 residues. Per the germline V gene, CDR1 is LGHNA and CDR2 is YSLEER. V was clipped by 0 bases and J by 5 bases; unmatched bases: 4. CDR3 sequence reads: CASSQDWGQGEDTQYF. DNA for the CDR3: TGCGCCAGCAGCCAAGATTGGGGACAGGGGGAAGATACGCAGTATTTT.